Following are 32 T cell receptor beta chains from one sample sequenced in a study of brain T cells in children with intractable seizures. This sample's time point: blood from clinic visit 5 months post-surgery; TSC patient then seizure free. Profiling relied on immunoSEQ multiplex PCR, and the TCRdb table lists in-frame clones only, not all of them. Of approximately 330,000 clones in the sample, over 90% were seen once. The sequences come from peripheral blood, collected 5 to 6 months after surgery. These TCRs come from a boy younger than two with tuberous sclerosis and intractable seizures.

The J gene is TRBJ1-2, the V gene TRBV6-5; no clear D gene. CDR1 MNHEY and CDR2 SVGAGI come from the germline V gene. V was trimmed by 7 bases and J by 8 bases, leaving 17 bases between them. This CDR3 region has 13 residues. CDR3: CASKPDGFGGYTF. For the CDR3, the DNA is TGTGCCAGCAAACCCGACGGGTTCGGCGGCTACACCTTC.

The CDR3 protein is CASSEWGKNYGYTF. CDR3 DNA sequence: TGTGCCAGCAGTGAATGGGGTAAAAACTATGGCTACACCTTC. The genes are TRBV6-1 and TRBJ1-2; D not resolved. This CDR3 region has 14 residues. Germline CDR1 is MNHNS and CDR2 is SASEGT. Trimming removed 2 bases from V and 2 bases from J, with 9 bases in between.

The count of this clone is one. The rearrangement joins TRBV27 to TRBJ2-2; 10 bases line up with TRBD2. Germline V lookup: CDR1 MNHEY, CDR2 SMNVEV (reference sequence). This CDR3 is 16 amino acids long. Losses at the gene ends were 5 bases for V and 1 base for J; bases not matched to a gene: 4. CDR3 sequence: CASSPLAGLNTGELFF. For the CDR3, the DNA is TGTGCCAGCAGTCCACTAGCGGGGTTGAACACCGGGGAGCTGTTTTTT.

The gene calls are TRBV5-1 and TRBJ2-2; TRBD1 matches at 7 bases. After removal of 4 bases from V and 0 bases from J, the junction contained 3 bases not matched to a gene. Germline V lookup: CDR1 SGHRS, CDR2 YFSETQ. This CDR3 contains 15 residues. CDR3 DNA sequence: TGCGCCAGCAGCGACAGGGTTCCGAACACCGGGGAGCTGTTTTTT. Amino acids: CASSDRVPNTGELFF.

The table lists this clone with a count of one. This chain uses TRBV15 with TRBJ1-2; D call uncertain. V dropped 1 base and J dropped 3 bases, with 15 bases sitting between them. The CDR3 is 16 residues long. Germline CDR1 reads LNHNV; CDR2 reads YYDKDF (reference sequence). CDR3 DNA sequence: TGTGCCACCAGCAGAGTCGTAAGAACGGGAGACTATGGCTACACCTTC. Translated, it gives CATSRVVRTGDYGYTF.

This chain links TRBV28 with TRBJ2-1, with D hard to call. V was cut by 7 bases and J by 0 bases, with 7 bases left in between. The length of the CDR3 is 13 residues. Per germline, CDR1 MDHEN and CDR2 SYDVKM. CDR3 protein: CASMGSSYNEQFF. The CDR3 coding sequence is TGTGCCAGCATGGGTAGCTCCTACAATGAGCAGTTCTTC. Full variable domain (outside the CDR3, taken from reference TRBV28 and TRBJ2-1): DVKVTQSSRYLVKRTGEKVFLECVQDMDHENMFWYRQDPGLGLRLIYFSYDVKMKEKGDIPEGYSVSREKKERFSLILESASTNQTSMYLCASMGSSYNEQFFGPGTRLTVL.

The chain links TRBV11-3 to TRBJ2-1; 10 bases line up with TRBD2. Germline lookup yields CDR1 SGHNT and CDR2 YENEEA. The CDR3 is 15 amino acids. After removal of 5 bases from V and 6 bases from J, the junction contained 7 bases not matched to a gene. CDR3 protein: CASSTSGRAFNEQFF. The CDR3, as DNA: TGTGCCAGCAGCACCAGCGGGAGGGCTTTCAATGAGCAGTTCTTC.

This clone showed up just once. The chain employs TRBV5-1 and TRBJ1-1, with 7 positions matching TRBD1. Germline trimming cut 0 bases from V and 3 bases from J; bases unmatched to any gene: 2. Looked up from germline, CDR1 is SGHRS and CDR2 is YFSETQ. This CDR3 is 14 amino acids long. The CDR3 sequence is CASSLGGQDTEAFF. CDR3 bases: TGCGCCAGCAGCTTGGGCGGACAGGACACTGAAGCTTTCTTT.

The chain couples TRBV25-1 to TRBJ2-1; TRBD2 aligns across 13 bases. Looked up from germline, CDR1 is MGHDK and CDR2 is SYGVNS. The ends lost 3 bases at V and 4 bases at J; junction bases unmatched: 9. The CDR3 totals 18 residues. CDR3 in DNA: TGTGCCAGCAGTGACCAGGGACTAGCGGGACCCCAATACAATGAGCAGTTCTTC. Translation gives CASSDQGLAGPQYNEQFF.

This chain connects TRBV5-1 to TRBJ2-2; the match to TRBD2 covers 10 bases. The CDR3 has 17 residues. Trimming at V came to 3 bases and at J to 6 bases, leaving 11 bases not matched to a gene. Germline CDR1 SGHRS, CDR2 YFSETQ. The CDR3 nucleotides read TGCGCCAGCAGCTGGCCACTAGCGGGGTCACGGTCCGGGGAGCTGTTTTTT. This translates into CASSWPLAGSRSGELFF. The full variable domain, completed using reference TRBV5-1 and TRBJ2-2, is KAGVTQTPRYLIKTRGQQVTLSCSPISGHRSVSWYQQTPGQGLQFLFEYFSETQRNKGNFPGRFSGRQFSNSRSEMNVSTLELGDSALYLCASSWPLAGSRSGELFFGEGSRLTVL.

V is TRBV5-1 and J is TRBJ2-7; D may be TRBD2 (6 bases). Deletions cut 2 bases from V and 5 bases from J, with 17 bases between. Germline CDR1 SGHRS, CDR2 YFSETQ. The CDR3 covers 15 residues. The CDR3 DNA reads TGCGCCAGCAGCTTATATGCGGGGCAGGGCGACGAGCAGTACTTC. It encodes CASSLYAGQGDEQYF.

This sequence joins TRBV12-5 and TRBJ2-2, with D maybe TRBD1 (6 bases). Trimming left V 0 bases short and J 4 bases short, with 18 bases between. The germline CDR1 and CDR2 sequences are LGHNT and FRNRAP. CDR3 length: 18 amino acids. Here the CDR3 reads CASGLVKTGTVATGELFF. The DNA for the CDR3 is TGTGCTAGTGGTTTGGTAAAAACAGGGACGGTGGCCACCGGGGAGCTGTTTTTT.

V is TRBV9 and J is TRBJ2-3; 9 positions match TRBD2. This CDR3 comprises 17 residues. V lost 3 bases and J lost 4; bases outside the gene matches: 12. Germline CDR1 is SGDLS and CDR2 is YYNGEE. The CDR3 loop is CASSARAPGLAPDTQYF. Written as DNA, the CDR3 is TGTGCCAGCAGCGCCCGAGCACCGGGACTAGCTCCAGATACGCAGTATTTT.

The CDR3 protein is CASSLDSSGNTIYF. CDR3 DNA sequence: TGTGCCAGCAGCTTGGACAGCTCTGGAAACACCATATATTTT. The rearrangement links TRBV7-9 to TRBJ1-3; maybe TRBD1 (6 bases). This CDR3 region has 14 residues. Between the trimmed V and J ends, which lost 3 bases and 0 bases, there was a span of 6 bases. Germline CDR1 and CDR2: SEHNR and FQNEAQ (reference sequence).

V gene TRBV9 combines with J gene TRBJ2-5; the match to TRBD1 covers 8 bases. From germline, CDR1 is SGDLS and CDR2 YYNGEE. V trimming: 0 bases; J trimming: 5 bases; junction bases outside the gene matches: 18. The CDR3 sequence is 19 residues long. This CDR3 reads CASSVVPSPAGGGGETQYF. The CDR3 DNA reads as TGTGCCAGCAGCGTAGTACCCTCCCCGGCAGGGGGCGGTGGTGAGACCCAGTACTTC.

The chain recombines TRBV12-3 or TRBV12-4 with TRBJ2-7, with TRBD2 matching 7 bases. The CDR3 is 12 amino acids. V trimming: 7 bases; J trimming: 5 bases; junction bases outside the gene matches: 5. For the CDR3, the DNA is TGTGCCAGCACCCTGGGGGGGAACGAGCAGTACTTC. Amino acid sequence: CASTLGGNEQYF.

The rearrangement uses TRBV11-2 and TRBJ2-6, with D possibly being TRBD2 (5 bases). Trimming took 4 bases from V and 2 from J, leaving 9 bases between them. CDR1 and CDR2 from the germline V gene are SGHAT and FQNNGV. The CDR3 is 15 amino acids. The CDR3 nucleotides are TGTGCCAGCAGCTCCCACGGGACTGGGGCCAACGTCCTGACTTTC. It is translated as CASSSHGTGANVLTF.

DNA of the CDR3: TGTGCCTGGAGTCGAGGACTTAGCAATCAGCCCCAGCATTTT. Protein product: CAWSRGLSNQPQHF. The chain couples TRBV30 to TRBJ1-5; D call uncertain. V lost 2 bases, J lost 0 bases, and 8 bases lay in between. In germline, CDR1 is GTSNPN, CDR2 SVGIG (reference sequence). The length of the CDR3 is 14 residues. The whole variable domain, filled in from reference TRBV30 and TRBJ1-5, reads SQTIHQWPATLVQPVGSPLSLECTVEGTSNPNLYWYRQAAGRGLQLLFYSVGIGQISSEVPQNLSASRPQDRQFILSSKKLLLSDSGFYLCAWSRGLSNQPQHFGDGTRLSIL.

The chain combines TRBV7-3 with TRBJ2-2; tentatively, D is TRBD2 (5 bases). V lost 5 bases and J 0 bases, leaving 13 bases between the germline ends. The CDR3 sequence is 16 residues long. Per the germline V gene, CDR1 is SGHTA and CDR2 is FQGTGA. The CDR3 nucleotides read TGTGCCAGCAGCCCCAACCCAGCGGCGAACACCGGGGAGCTGTTTTTT. It yields the protein CASSPNPAANTGELFF.

V gene TRBV9 combines with J gene TRBJ2-5; 8 bases match TRBD1. V gave up 7 bases and J gave up 3 bases; unmatched junction bases: 5. The germline V gene has CDR1 SGDLS and CDR2 YYNGEE. The CDR3 is made up of 13 amino acids. The CDR3 loop is CASSQGAKETQYF. CDR3 in DNA: TGTGCCAGCTCGCAGGGGGCAAAAGAGACCCAGTACTTC.

The chain recombines TRBV11-3 with TRBJ1-4; TRBD1 is a possible D gene (5 bases). This CDR3 is built from 18 residues. The germline V and J ends were trimmed by 0 bases and 1 base, with 15 bases remaining between them. Germline CDR1 SGHNT, CDR2 YENEEA. The CDR3 DNA is TGTGCCAGCAGCTTAGATCGGGTAGAGAGGGGAACTAATGAAAAACTGTTTTTT. This translates into CASSLDRVERGTNEKLFF.

This chain joins TRBV12-3 or TRBV12-4 and TRBJ2-1; the D is unclear. This CDR3 contains 13 residues. Between the trimmed V and J ends, which lost 3 bases and 9 bases, there was a span of 12 bases. The CDR3: CASSLNQPGEQFF. The CDR3 nucleotides are TGTGCCAGCAGTTTGAACCAGCCTGGTGAGCAGTTCTTC.

The rearrangement uses TRBV14 and TRBJ1-3; D call uncertain. Germline V gene lookup returns CDR1 SGHDN and CDR2 FVKESK. The CDR3 contains 17 residues. Trimming took off 1 base at V and 4 bases at J, with 17 bases between the two ends. CDR3 residues: CASSQVPAGRSGNTIYF. The CDR3 DNA reads TGTGCCAGCAGCCAAGTGCCCGCTGGAAGGTCCGGAAACACCATATATTTT.

CDR3 loop: CASSISLTGYEQYF. The DNA for the CDR3 is TGTGCCAGTAGTATAAGCCTGACAGGGTACGAGCAGTACTTC. V and J are TRBV19 and TRBJ2-7; 7 bases are a match to TRBD1. The CDR3 length is 14 residues. The J segment lost 4 bases and the V segment lost 2 bases, leaving 5 bases of the junction unmatched. The germline gives CDR1 LNHDA, CDR2 SQIVND (reference sequence).

The chain carries TRBV5-4 and TRBJ1-2, with D possibly being TRBD1 (5 bases). The germline CDR1 and CDR2 sequences are SGHNT and YYREEE (reference sequence). The CDR3 sequence is 14 residues long. Trimming removed 0 bases from V and 8 bases from J, with 14 bases in between. Here the CDR3 reads CASSLAARAEGYTF. DNA for the CDR3: TGTGCCAGCAGCTTGGCTGCCAGGGCGGAAGGCTACACCTTC.

The J gene is TRBJ2-2, the V gene TRBV14; 10 nucleotides match TRBD2. V shed 2 bases, J shed 4 bases, and the junction held 10 bases outside the gene matches. The CDR3 runs to 18 residues. CDR1 and CDR2 from the germline V gene are SGHDN and FVKESK. The CDR3 coding sequence is TGTGCCAGCAGCCAAATGGAAGCGGGGGGGGCCCTCACCGGGGAGCTGTTTTTT. It encodes CASSQMEAGGALTGELFF.

This clone was detected a few times. This sequence joins TRBV7-9 and TRBJ2-7; D tentatively reads TRBD1 or TRBD2 (6 bases each). The V gene's germline CDR1 is SEHNR and CDR2 FQNEAQ (reference sequence). This CDR3 spans 12 amino acids. Trimming removed 5 bases at V and 6 bases at J, with 11 bases between. CDR3 nucleotides: TGTGCCAGCAGCGAACAGGGAGGCGAGCAGTACTTC. Protein product: CASSEQGGEQYF.

The chain joins TRBV5-4 to TRBJ2-1, with a tentative D call TRBD2 (5 bases). This CDR3 spans 16 amino acids. In germline, CDR1 is SGHNT, CDR2 YYREEE (reference sequence). V dropped 4 bases and J dropped 6 bases, with 20 bases sitting between them. This CDR3 is CASSRPYPGLSNEQFF. The CDR3 DNA follows: TGTGCCAGCAGCCGGCCATATCCGGGGTTGAGCAATGAGCAGTTCTTC.

CDR3 sequence (DNA): TGTGCCAGCAGCTTTGTTCGGACGGGAGAAAGCACAGATACGCAGTATTTT. This sequence encodes CASSFVRTGESTDTQYF. The gene calls are TRBV5-6 and TRBJ2-3; tentatively, D is TRBD2 (6 bases). V lost 2 bases and J lost 0, with 16 bases in between. Germline CDR1 is SGHDT and CDR2 is YYEEEE. This CDR3 is built from 17 residues.

This sequence joins TRBV27 and TRBJ2-4; no clear D gene. CDR3 length: 16 amino acids. Germline V gene data show CDR1 as MNHEY and CDR2 as SMNVEV (reference sequence). Trimming pared 2 bases from V and 0 bases from J, leaving 11 bases between. CDR3 region: CASSLGTGLAKNIQYF. CDR3 sequence (DNA): TGTGCCAGCAGTTTAGGCACCGGCCTAGCCAAAAACATTCAGTACTTC.

The V and J genes are TRBV4-2 and TRBJ2-7; no definite D call. CDR3 length: 13 residues. Germline assignment: CDR1 LGHNA and CDR2 YNFKEQ. Trimming left V 4 bases short and J 1 base short, with 8 bases between. The chain's CDR3 is CASSLGKSYEQYF. CDR3 in DNA: TGTGCCAGCAGCCTGGGGAAGTCCTACGAGCAGTACTTC.

The chain uses TRBV10-3 and TRBJ1-2, with unresolved D. This CDR3 has 13 amino acids. The germline V gene has CDR1 ENHRY and CDR2 SYGVKD. V was pared by 0 bases and J by 5 bases, with 7 bases between. CDR3 bases: TGTGCCATCAGTGAGTCGGTGGAGTATGGCTACACCTTC. The encoded protein is CAISESVEYGYTF.